One and the same sample provided the 19 T cell receptor beta chains below, sequenced in a study of T cells after posttransplantation cyclophosphamide. Cyclophosphamide on days +3 and +4 followed busulfan-fludarabine conditioning and a marrow graft. Data came from immunoSEQ multiplex PCR; TCRdb stores just in-frame clones and leaves some out. This sample yields 20,000 to 25,000 clones, of which 80% to 90% are seen a single time; about 12% belongs to the top ten. The specimen was PBMCs, collected after allogeneic stem cell transplant with posttransplant cyclophosphamide. These receptors all come from a female patient aged 30 to 45 who received an allogeneic stem cell transplant from an unrelated donor, was CMV-positive, and had no GVHD. T cells may partly derive from the graft donor.

The chain combines TRBV28 with TRBJ2-3; TRBD1 matches at 8 bases. The CDR3 is 12 amino acids. V was clipped by 10 bases and J by 5 bases; unmatched bases: 5. CDR1 is MDHEN, CDR2 SYDVKM, per germline. DNA of the CDR3: TGTGCCATCAGGGGGCTAGAAGATACGCAGTATTTT. As protein: CAIRGLEDTQYF.

This clone appeared once. V and J are TRBV6-5 and TRBJ1-5, with D unclear. CDR3 length equals 13 residues. Germline CDR1 MNHEY, CDR2 SVGAGI. Trimming took 7 bases from V and 7 from J, leaving 14 bases between them. The CDR3 spells CASKRGEGQPQHF. CDR3 sequence (DNA): TGTGCCAGCAAACGAGGAGAGGGACAGCCCCAGCATTTT.

The chain recombines TRBV7-8 with TRBJ2-2; TRBD1 is a possible D gene (5 bases). Germline CDR1 reads SGHVS; CDR2 reads FQNEAQ. The V and J ends lost 5 bases and 0 bases respectively, with 13 bases between them. This CDR3 is built from 16 residues. CDR3 sequence (DNA): TGTGCCAGCAGCCCGCACAGGCTATCGAACACCGGGGAGCTGTTTTTT. Its protein product is CASSPHRLSNTGELFF.

V usage is TRBV28 and J usage is TRBJ2-3; 8 bases align to TRBD2. Trimming cost V 2 bases and J 3 bases; bases outside gene matches: 4. Germline lookup yields CDR1 MDHEN and CDR2 SYDVKM. CDR3 length: 15 residues. CDR3 nucleotides: TGTGCCAGCAGTTTAAGCGGGGGCCTGACAGATACGCAGTATTTT. This codes for CASSLSGGLTDTQYF.

In its sample, this clone was seen once. This chain links TRBV6-6 with TRBJ2-2, with D tentatively TRBD1 (6 bases). There are 12 residues in the CDR3. CDR1 and CDR2 (germline): MNHNY, SVGAGI (reference sequence). Between the trimmed V and J ends, which lost 5 bases and 6 bases, there was a span of 7 bases. In DNA, the CDR3 is TGTGCCAGCAGTAACAGGGCCGGGGAGCTGTTTTTT. Translation: CASSNRAGELFF.

The chain combines TRBV19 with TRBJ2-7; 7 bases agree with TRBD1. V lost 3 bases to trimming and J lost 4 bases; unmatched junction nucleotides: 6. Germline V CDR1 and CDR2: LNHDA, SQIVND (reference sequence). The CDR3 has 14 amino acids. The DNA for the CDR3 is TGTGCCAGTAGTATCTTTCAGGGGGATTACGAGCAGTACTTC. It translates to CASSIFQGDYEQYF.

This sequence joins TRBV6-1 and TRBJ1-1, with D uncertain. The germline gives CDR1 MNHNS, CDR2 SASEGT. The V end lost 7 bases, the J end lost 5 bases, and 14 bases lay between the germline ends. The CDR3 loop spans 13 amino acids. The CDR3 DNA follows: TGTGCCAGCAAGCGAGAGAAGTATACTGAAGCTTTCTTT. It is translated as CASKREKYTEAFF.

The chain has TRBV7-2 and TRBJ2-5; 13 bases agree with TRBD2. The CDR3 runs to 17 residues. The V segment lost 5 bases and the J segment 5 bases; nucleotides outside the gene matches: 11. CDR1 is SGHTA and CDR2 is FQGNSA in the germline V gene. As DNA, the CDR3 is TGTGCCAGCAGCCCGACTAGCGGGGGGCCACTCCTGGAGACCCAGTACTTC. Translating gives CASSPTSGGPLLETQYF.

The chain carries TRBV6-6 and TRBJ1-5; 9 bases match TRBD1. The CDR3 covers 14 residues. Unmatched junction bases numbered 5, after V lost 7 bases and J lost 4 bases. Germline CDR1 MNHNY, CDR2 SVGAGI (reference sequence). The CDR3 loop is CASIRTGVNQPQHF. For the CDR3, the DNA is TGTGCCAGCATACGGACAGGGGTTAATCAGCCCCAGCATTTT.

The V and J genes are TRBV6-1 and TRBJ2-5; 7 bases align to TRBD1. The better agreement between TRBJ2-7 and the DNA end casts doubt on the J call. The CDR3 covers 12 residues. Germline V gives CDR1 MNHNS, CDR2 SASEGT. CDR3 region: CASRDSSYEQYF. The CDR3 region has the DNA TGTGCCAGCCGGGACAGCTCCTACGAGCAGTACTTC.

The chain uses TRBV4-1 and TRBJ1-1; TRBD1 agrees at 7 bases. With 5 bases clipped from V and 1 base from J, the junction kept 7 bases outside the gene matches. The CDR3 loop spans 15 amino acids. Per the germline V gene, CDR1 is MGHRA and CDR2 is YSYEKL. Here the CDR3 reads CASSELRGSNTEAFF. For the CDR3, the DNA is TGCGCCAGCAGCGAACTCAGGGGGTCGAACACTGAAGCTTTCTTT.

This rearrangement joins TRBV9 to TRBJ2-3; possibly TRBD1 for D (5 bases). The V end lost 0 bases, the J end lost 3 bases, and 5 bases lay between the germline ends. This CDR3 is 13 amino acids long. Looked up from germline, CDR1 is SGDLS and CDR2 is YYNGEE. This CDR3 is CASSVGQTDTQYF. For the CDR3, the DNA is TGTGCCAGCAGCGTAGGACAGACAGATACGCAGTATTTT. The variable domain in full, with the rest retrieved from reference TRBV9 and TRBJ2-3, is DSGVTQTPKHLITATGQRVTLRCSPRSGDLSVYWYQQSLDQGLQFLIQYYNGEERAKGNILERFSAQQFPDLHSELNLSSLELGDSALYFCASSVGQTDTQYFGPGTRLTVL.

The chain recombines TRBV4-2 with TRBJ2-1; 8 positions agree with TRBD2. V lost 0 bases, J lost 9 bases, and 7 bases stayed unmatched. The germline gives CDR1 LGHNA, CDR2 YNFKEQ. There are 15 residues in the CDR3. The CDR3 is CASSQDRGGGREQFF. CDR3 nucleotides: TGTGCCAGCAGCCAAGATCGGGGGGGCGGTCGTGAGCAGTTCTTC.

The rearrangement joins TRBV19 to TRBJ1-1; D possibly corresponds to TRBD1 (5 bases). Trimming removed 1 base at V and 3 bases at J, with 12 bases between. Germline CDR1 and CDR2: LNHDA and SQIVND (reference sequence). The CDR3 covers 15 residues. The CDR3 region has the DNA TGTGCCAGTAGTATAGTCTGGGGGGAGGACACTGAAGCTTTCTTT. It yields the protein CASSIVWGEDTEAFF.

The chain couples TRBV28 to TRBJ2-6, with D possibly TRBD1 on 5 matching bases. Germline lookup yields CDR1 MDHEN and CDR2 SYDVKM. The V and J ends lost 7 bases and 2 bases respectively, with 6 bases between them. The CDR3 has 13 residues. CDR3 residues: CASKGPGANVLTF. The CDR3 coding sequence is TGTGCCAGCAAGGGGCCTGGGGCCAACGTCCTGACTTTC.

The J gene is TRBJ2-5, the V gene TRBV5-6, with TRBD2 identical over 14 bases. With V trimmed by 3 bases and J by 0 bases, 7 bases remained unmatched. Looked up from germline, CDR1 is SGHDT and CDR2 is YYEEEE. The CDR3 contains 18 residues. CDR3 bases: TGTGCCAGCAGCTACGGACTAGCGGGGGGACCTTACCAAGAGACCCAGTACTTC. Protein: CASSYGLAGGPYQETQYF.

The chain uses TRBV5-1 and TRBJ2-7; 8 nucleotides match TRBD2. Germline CDR1 and CDR2: SGHRS and YFSETQ. The CDR3 is made up of 16 amino acids. J lost 1 base, V lost 0 bases, and 6 bases had no gene match. CDR3 residues: CASSLELAGRSYEQYF. In DNA form, the CDR3 reads TGCGCCAGCAGCTTGGAGTTAGCGGGGAGATCCTACGAGCAGTACTTC.

The gene calls are TRBV5-4 and TRBJ2-1; 9 bases are a match to TRBD1. CDR3 size: 16 residues. Trimming removed 4 bases from V and 6 bases from J; junction bases left unmatched: 11. From germline, CDR1 is SGHNT and CDR2 YYREEE (reference sequence). The CDR3 protein is CASSPNGDRDSNEQFF. The CDR3 region has the DNA TGTGCCAGCAGCCCTAATGGGGACAGGGATTCCAATGAGCAGTTCTTC.

This clone was picked up one time. The chain couples TRBV7-9 to TRBJ2-3; the match to TRBD2 covers 14 bases. Germline V gene lookup returns CDR1 SEHNR and CDR2 FQNEAQ (reference sequence). Losses at the gene ends were 4 bases for V and 5 bases for J; bases not matched to a gene: 8. This CDR3 contains 17 residues. CDR3 region: CASSSAGLAGVGDTQYF. CDR3 bases: TGTGCCAGCAGCTCAGCGGGACTAGCGGGGGTCGGAGATACGCAGTATTTT.